This entry lists 10 T cell receptor beta chains sequenced from one sample in a study of cytomegalovirus exposure and HLA in healthy donors. 13 Jbeta primers and 60 Vbeta primers were used for the PCR. Clones were sequenced by immunoSEQ multiplex PCR, and TCRdb holds only the in-frame ones, with some missing. The sample has fewer than 140,000 clones; more than 65% are singletons. What was sequenced was PBMCs. These receptors were obtained from a woman aged 45 to 65 in good health and CMV-seropositive.

This sequence joins TRBV30 and TRBJ2-2, with 11 bases lining up with TRBD2. CDR3 size: 18 residues. Unmatched junction bases numbered 12, after V lost 1 base and J lost 5 bases. From germline, CDR1 is GTSNPN and CDR2 SVGIG (reference sequence). The CDR3 region has the DNA TGTGCCTGGAGTGGCCGACTAGCGGGGCAGTTGGGAACCGGGGAGCTGTTTTTT. Translating gives CAWSGRLAGQLGTGELFF. The variable domain in full, with the rest retrieved from reference TRBV30 and TRBJ2-2, is SQTIHQWPATLVQPVGSPLSLECTVEGTSNPNLYWYRQAAGRGLQLLFYSVGIGQISSEVPQNLSASRPQDRQFILSSKKLLLSDSGFYLCAWSGRLAGQLGTGELFFGEGSRLTVL.

The chain combines TRBV6-6 with TRBJ1-5, with 7 nucleotides matching TRBD1. CDR1 MNHNY and CDR2 SVGAGI come from the germline V gene (reference sequence). The length of the CDR3 is 14 residues. V trimming: 10 bases; J trimming: 3 bases; junction bases outside the gene matches: 9. The CDR3 here is CAITTGTHNQPQHF. The CDR3 DNA reads as TGTGCCATTACGACAGGGACCCACAATCAGCCCCAGCATTTT.

The chain carries TRBV4-2 and TRBJ2-5; TRBD2 aligns across 10 bases. The J call may be incorrect, as the DNA end agrees better with TRBJ2-7. This CDR3 spans 15 amino acids. The germline gives CDR1 LGHNA, CDR2 YNFKEQ. Here the CDR3 reads CASSQEASGSYEQYF. The CDR3 DNA sequence: TGTGCCAGCAGCCAAGAGGCTAGCGGGAGTTACGAGCAGTACTTC.

V and J are TRBV7-9 and TRBJ2-7; D is perhaps TRBD2 (6 bases). Trimming stripped 8 bases from V and 7 bases from J, with 24 bases between. The CDR3 is 15 amino acids. The germline CDR1 and CDR2 sequences are SEHNR and FQNEAQ (reference sequence). CDR3 coding DNA: TGTGCCAGCGGCAAAGACCGGGAGTCCTTCTTTGAGCAGTACTTC. Translating it yields CASGKDRESFFEQYF.

There are a few counts of this clone. The rearrangement uses TRBV28 and TRBJ1-3, with 7 positions matching TRBD1. Germline trimming cut 8 bases from V and 4 bases from J; bases unmatched to any gene: 8. Germline values: CDR1 MDHEN, CDR2 SYDVKM. The CDR3 contains 14 residues. CDR3: CASDEGAGGNTIYF. CDR3 in DNA: TGTGCCAGCGACGAGGGGGCGGGCGGAAACACCATATATTTT.

This chain connects TRBV4-3 to TRBJ2-5; 8 nucleotides agree with TRBD2. The CDR3 covers 17 residues. Losses at the gene ends were 1 base for V and 5 bases for J; bases not matched to a gene: 12. The germline V gene encodes CDR1 LGHNA and CDR2 YSLEER. CDR3: CASSQGISGAFGETQYF. The CDR3 nucleotides are TGCGCCAGCAGCCAAGGGATTAGCGGGGCCTTCGGGGAGACCCAGTACTTC.

V and J are TRBV6-6 and TRBJ2-2, with 13 bases lining up with TRBD2. The germline V gene encodes CDR1 MNHNY and CDR2 SVGAGI (reference sequence). This CDR3 has 16 amino acids. The V and J ends lost 2 bases and 9 bases, in that order; junction bases with no gene match: 6. This CDR3 reads CASSYPTSGGPRELFF. The DNA for the CDR3 is TGTGCCAGCAGTTACCCGACTAGCGGGGGGCCACGGGAGCTGTTTTTT.

A few counts support this clone. One junction end disagrees with the germline gene, perhaps due to a read error. The genes are TRBV7-9 and TRBJ2-7; tentatively, D is TRBD1 (5 bases). This CDR3 comprises 12 residues. Germline V gene sequence: CDR1 SEHNR, CDR2 FQNEAQ (reference sequence). The CDR3 loop is CSSSRDSYEQYF. The CDR3 DNA reads TGTTCCAGCAGCCGTGACAGTTACGAGCAGTACTTC.

This chain links TRBV10-3 with TRBJ2-5; D uncertain. Germline V CDR1 and CDR2: ENHRY, SYGVKD. This CDR3 has 12 residues. The V end was cut by 4 bases, the J end by 2 bases, with 5 bases between. CDR3 DNA sequence: TGTGCCATCAGTGGAGCTCAAGAGACCCAGTACTTC. This sequence encodes CAISGAQETQYF.

This clone was counted a single time. The chain employs TRBV11-2 and TRBJ1-2; perhaps TRBD1 as D (6 bases). The CDR3 runs to 15 residues. V lost 5 bases and J lost 1, with 14 bases in between. The V gene's germline CDR1 is SGHAT and CDR2 FQNNGV. As DNA, the CDR3 is TGTGCCAGCAGCCTTCTGGGCAGGGGTAACTATGGCTACACCTTC. Translation: CASSLLGRGNYGYTF.